Below, 8 T cell receptor beta chains from the same sample are listed, as sequenced in a study of blood T cell repertoires in COVID-19. The protocol was immunoSEQ multiplex PCR, while the TCRdb copy is restricted to in-frame clones and leaves out a portion. This table has 94,000 or so clones, around 90% appearing once. The sequenced sample consisted of peripheral blood. These receptors originate from a woman of 80 years or more with active COVID-19.

J is TRBJ2-7 and V is TRBV28; 9 bases align to TRBD2. This CDR3 spans 14 amino acids. The V segment lost 7 bases and the J segment 8 bases; nucleotides outside the gene matches: 12. Germline values: CDR1 MDHEN, CDR2 SYDVKM. The CDR3 protein is CASNPGTSFFKQYF. In DNA, the CDR3 is TGTGCCAGCAACCCCGGGACTAGCTTTTTCAAGCAGTACTTC.

The CDR3, as DNA: TGTGCCAGCAGCCTTGGTTCCTATGGTGAGCAGTTCTTC. Translated: CASSLGSYGEQFF. The rearrangement joins TRBV7-2 to TRBJ2-1; D ambiguous. The CDR3 is 13 amino acids. The germline V gene encodes CDR1 SGHTA and CDR2 FQGNSA. The ends were cut back, 5 bases at V and 9 bases at J, with 14 bases in the middle.

This chain uses TRBV6-4 with TRBJ2-1; D possibly corresponds to TRBD1 (5 bases). CDR3 length: 15 residues. V lost 3 bases and J lost 0, with 9 bases in between. CDR1 is MRHNA, CDR2 SNTAGT, per germline. CDR3 nucleotide sequence: TGTGCCAGCAGTGAAGACAGCAGCTCCTACAATGAGCAGTTCTTC. It encodes CASSEDSSSYNEQFF.

The rearrangement links TRBV18 to TRBJ2-3, with D possibly TRBD2 on 6 matching bases. Germline loops: CDR1 KGHSH, CDR2 LQKENI. This CDR3 has 15 residues. With 3 bases removed from V and 3 bases from J, the gap between germline ends came to 13 bases. The CDR3: CASSPRDLTTDTQYF. The CDR3 coding sequence is TGTGCCAGCTCACCCCGGGACTTAACGACAGATACGCAGTATTTT.

The rearrangement uses TRBV27 and TRBJ2-1; D may be TRBD1 or TRBD2 (9 bases each). The CDR3 loop spans 19 amino acids. Germline loops: CDR1 MNHEY, CDR2 SMNVEV (reference sequence). With 3 bases removed from V and 2 bases from J, the gap between germline ends came to 23 bases. CDR3 loop: CASSLGQGYLAGTYNEQFF. CDR3 nucleotides: TGTGCCAGCAGTTTGGGACAGGGCTACCTAGCGGGGACCTACAATGAGCAGTTCTTC.

In its sample, this clone was seen once. The genes are TRBV5-5 and TRBJ2-1, with 11 bases lining up with TRBD2. Germline values: CDR1 SGHKS, CDR2 YYEKEE (reference sequence). The CDR3 totals 16 residues. J lost 3 bases, V lost 0 bases, and 2 bases had no gene match. In DNA, the CDR3 is TGTGCCAGCAGCTTGGCTACTAGCGGGGGCTACAATGAGCAGTTCTTC. Amino acid sequence: CASSLATSGGYNEQFF.

The CDR3 bases are TGTGCCAGCTCCGACTGGACAGGGGATCAGCCCCAGCATTTT. It codes for CASSDWTGDQPQHF. This sequence joins TRBV18 and TRBJ1-5, with 9 bases fitting TRBD1. CDR1 KGHSH and CDR2 LQKENI come from the germline V gene. The V and J ends lost 6 bases and 5 bases, in that order; junction bases with no gene match: 5. The CDR3 is made up of 14 amino acids.

CDR3 in DNA: TGCGCCAGCAGCTCATTCAGCGGGGCCTACAATGAGCAGTTCTTC. It encodes CASSSFSGAYNEQFF. The chain carries TRBV5-1 and TRBJ2-1, with TRBD2 matching over 7 bases. Germline V lookup: CDR1 SGHRS, CDR2 YFSETQ. The CDR3 is 15 amino acids. V was clipped by 3 bases and J by 2 bases; unmatched bases: 5.